A single sample is the source of the 11 T cell receptor beta chains below, sequenced in a study of breast tumors, draining lymph nodes, adjacent tissues. TCRdb re-called the multiplex PCR reads through MiXCR, storing one row per CDR3 protein. The sample records roughly 16,000 distinct CDR3 sequences, 63% being singletons. Sample: tumor-adjacent breast tissue. These TCRs come from a female donor with breast cancer. Some clones in this sample may be carry-over from other donors' samples.

V usage is TRBV5-4 and J usage is TRBJ2-2; 13 nucleotides match TRBD2. The ends lost 4 bases at V and 5 bases at J; junction bases unmatched: 8. Germline CDR1 is SGHNT and CDR2 is YYREEE (reference sequence). This CDR3 contains 17 residues. The CDR3 DNA is TGTGCCAGCAGCCGACCGACTAGCGGGGGGCCGACCGGGGAGCTGTTTTTT. Its translation is CASSRPTSGGPTGELFF.

This chain uses TRBV24-1 with TRBJ2-1, with 11 bases lining up with TRBD2. The CDR3 covers 15 residues. Trimming at V came to 4 bases and at J to 13 bases, leaving 11 bases not matched to a gene. Per germline, CDR1 KGHDR and CDR2 SFDVKD. CDR3: CATSERSSGRFGQFF. For the CDR3, the DNA is TGTGCCACCAGTGAACGATCTAGCGGGAGGTTTGGCCAGTTCTTC.

This clonotype rates as medium-sized. V and J are TRBV5-5 and TRBJ1-6; no reliable D call. The CDR3 is made up of 16 amino acids. Per germline, CDR1 SGHKS and CDR2 YYEKEE (reference sequence). V shed 0 bases and J shed 2 bases, with 9 bases lying between them. CDR3 in DNA: TGTGCCAGCAGCTTGGAGCCGGGAGCCTATAATTCACCCCTCCACTTT. It encodes CASSLEPGAYNSPLHF.

This rearrangement joins TRBV2 to TRBJ2-7; possibly TRBD2 for D (5 bases). Germline assignment: CDR1 SNHLY and CDR2 FYNNEI. The CDR3 has 13 residues. V lost 5 bases to trimming and J lost 6 bases, with 14 bases between them. The CDR3 loop reads CASSKDGESEQYF. The CDR3 DNA follows: TGTGCCAGCAGTAAGGACGGGGAGAGCGAGCAGTACTTC.

The chain recombines TRBV29-1 with TRBJ2-1, with 11 nucleotides matching TRBD2. Germline assignment: CDR1 SQVTM and CDR2 ANQGSEA. The CDR3 extends over 14 amino acids. V shed 7 bases, J shed 2 bases, and the junction held 4 bases outside the gene matches. This CDR3 reads CSGHSGRAYNEQFF. The CDR3 DNA reads as TGCAGCGGACATAGCGGGAGGGCCTACAATGAGCAGTTCTTC.

The gene calls are TRBV15 and TRBJ2-5, with 14 bases lining up with TRBD2. The germline CDR1 and CDR2 sequences are LNHNV and YYDKDF (reference sequence). Germline trimming cut 0 bases from V and 5 bases from J; bases unmatched to any gene: 2. This CDR3 contains 16 residues. The CDR3 region has the DNA TGTGCCACCAGCAGAGATGGGACTAGCGGGAGTGAGACCCAGTACTTC. As protein: CATSRDGTSGSETQYF.

This CDR3 is CASSQWTSGAKETQYF. CDR3 DNA sequence: TGTGCCAGCAGCCAATGGACTAGCGGGGCGAAAGAGACCCAGTACTTC. This chain uses TRBV14 with TRBJ2-5, with 12 bases fitting TRBD2. Germline V gives CDR1 SGHDN, CDR2 FVKESK. V shed 2 bases, J shed 3 bases, and the junction held 4 bases outside the gene matches. The CDR3 covers 16 residues. Complete variable domain (other parts from reference TRBV14 and TRBJ2-5): EAGVTQFPSHSVIEKGQTVTLRCDPISGHDNLYWYRRVMGKEIKFLLHFVKESKQDESGMPNNRFLAERTGGTYSTLKVQPAELEDSGVYFCASSQWTSGAKETQYFGPGTRLLVL.

The chain joins TRBV2 to TRBJ1-6; D is perhaps TRBD1 (5 bases). The V end lost 6 bases, the J end lost 5 bases, and 14 bases lay between the germline ends. The length of the CDR3 is 15 residues. CDR1 is SNHLY, CDR2 FYNNEI, per germline. CDR3 bases: TGTGCCAGCAGCCGTTCTACAGGCAATAATTCACCCCTCCACTTT. It yields the protein CASSRSTGNNSPLHF.

The chain joins TRBV6-2 or TRBV6-3 to TRBJ1-5, with D possibly being TRBD1 (6 bases). V was shortened by 5 bases and J by 1 base, with 9 bases between the two germline ends. The CDR3 is 14 residues long. The germline V gene has CDR1 MNHEY and CDR2 SVGEGT. The CDR3 region is CASSVDRSNQPQHF. DNA for the CDR3: TGTGCCAGCAGTGTGGACAGAAGCAATCAGCCCCAGCATTTT.

The chain uses TRBV7-3 and TRBJ2-2; TRBD1 might be the D (5 bases). Trimming took off 6 bases at V and 8 bases at J, with 13 bases between the two ends. The length of the CDR3 is 13 residues. CDR1 and CDR2 (germline): SGHTA, FQGTGA. DNA for the CDR3: TGTGCCAGCAGTTCAACAGGCTCAGGGGAGCTGTTTTTT. Encoded protein: CASSSTGSGELFF.

This chain joins TRBV5-1 and TRBJ2-7; 7 bases align to TRBD1. This CDR3 spans 13 amino acids. Germline V lookup: CDR1 SGHRS, CDR2 YFSETQ. V was clipped by 2 bases and J by 2 bases; unmatched bases: 1. The CDR3 protein is CASSFGQAYEQYF. CDR3 DNA: TGCGCCAGCAGCTTCGGACAGGCCTACGAGCAGTACTTC.